A selection of T cell receptor beta chains follows, all from one sample in a study of cytomegalovirus exposure and HLA in healthy donors. TCRdb's copy holds only in-frame clones and misses some; the assay was immunoSEQ multiplex PCR. The sample shows some 120,000 clones, over 8.5% of them seen only once. Sequenced input: PBMCs. The receptor set was obtained from a middle-aged woman in good health and CMV-seropositive. Both conserved end residues are trimmed from each CDR3. Fields, in order: CDR3 protein, V gene.

cdr3_aa: ASSEKGEYTEAF; v_call: TRBV6-5
cdr3_aa: ASSLKGQGYEQY; v_call: TRBV5-1
cdr3_aa: ASSRKETQY; v_call: TRBV6-5
cdr3_aa: ATSRDVGAEAF; v_call: TRBV15
cdr3_aa: ASSPVPGLVSTGELF; v_call: TRBV5-1
cdr3_aa: AWRSGGVYGYT; v_call: TRBV30
cdr3_aa: ASSVGDSGELF; v_call: TRBV6-5
cdr3_aa: ASSYSHTGYNSPLH; v_call: TRBV6-5
cdr3_aa: ASSLVRRGTEAF; v_call: TRBV11-2
cdr3_aa: ASTYRTDWGNTEAF; v_call: TRBV2
cdr3_aa: ASSERSGAPYEQY; v_call: TRBV2
cdr3_aa: ASSGTGGYTGELF; v_call: TRBV2
cdr3_aa: ASSEDSPTLGNQPQH; v_call: TRBV2
cdr3_aa: ASSLGAREKLF; v_call: TRBV5-8
cdr3_aa: ASSPTEAENTEAF; v_call: TRBV18
cdr3_aa: ASSDRGGNIQY; v_call: TRBV6-5
cdr3_aa: ASTGNQGTEAF; v_call: TRBV28
cdr3_aa: ASSVRGLETQY; v_call: TRBV7-3
cdr3_aa: ASSEMQGTPSSYEQY; v_call: TRBV25-1
cdr3_aa: ASSLASSYNEQF; v_call: TRBV5-4
cdr3_aa: SGGAADTQY; v_call: TRBV29-1
cdr3_aa: AWSLHSYFNTEAF; v_call: TRBV30
cdr3_aa: ASSPYRGYEQY; v_call: TRBV27
cdr3_aa: AISWTANTEAF; v_call: TRBV10-3
cdr3_aa: ASSWGQGSSPLH; v_call: TRBV5-6
cdr3_aa: ASSQVGGRFGNEKLF; v_call: TRBV4-1
cdr3_aa: ARGTGVENTEAF; v_call: TRBV2
cdr3_aa: ASSLSRPGTDGYT; v_call: TRBV27